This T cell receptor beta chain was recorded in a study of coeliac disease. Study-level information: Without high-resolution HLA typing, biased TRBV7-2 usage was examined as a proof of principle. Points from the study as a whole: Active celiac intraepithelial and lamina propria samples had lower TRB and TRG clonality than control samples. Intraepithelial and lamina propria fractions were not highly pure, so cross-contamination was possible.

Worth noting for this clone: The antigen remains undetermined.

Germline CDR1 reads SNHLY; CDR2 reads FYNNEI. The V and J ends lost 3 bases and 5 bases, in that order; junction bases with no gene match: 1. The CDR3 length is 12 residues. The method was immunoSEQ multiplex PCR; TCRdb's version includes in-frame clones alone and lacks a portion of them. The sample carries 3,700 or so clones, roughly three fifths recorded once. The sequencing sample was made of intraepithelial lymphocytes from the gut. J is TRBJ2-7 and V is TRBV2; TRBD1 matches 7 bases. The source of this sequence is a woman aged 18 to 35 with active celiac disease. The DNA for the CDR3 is TGTGCCAGCAGTGACAGGGGGAACGAGCAGTACGTC. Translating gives CASSDRGNEQYV.